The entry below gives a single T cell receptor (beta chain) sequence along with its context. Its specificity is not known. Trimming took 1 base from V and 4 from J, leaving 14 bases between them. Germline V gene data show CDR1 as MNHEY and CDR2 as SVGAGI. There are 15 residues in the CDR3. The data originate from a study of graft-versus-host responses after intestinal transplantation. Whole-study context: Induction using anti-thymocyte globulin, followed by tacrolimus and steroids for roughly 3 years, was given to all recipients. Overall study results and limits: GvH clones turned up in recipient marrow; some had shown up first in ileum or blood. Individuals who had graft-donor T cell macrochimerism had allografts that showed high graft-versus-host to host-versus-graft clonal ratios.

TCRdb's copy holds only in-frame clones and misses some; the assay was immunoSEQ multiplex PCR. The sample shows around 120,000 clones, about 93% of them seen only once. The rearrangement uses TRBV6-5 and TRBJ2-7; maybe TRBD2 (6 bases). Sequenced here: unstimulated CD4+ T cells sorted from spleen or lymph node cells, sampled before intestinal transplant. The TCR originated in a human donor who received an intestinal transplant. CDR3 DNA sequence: TGTGCCAGCAGTTACTACGCGGGAAGAGAGTACGAGCAGTACTTC. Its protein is CASSYYAGREYEQYF.